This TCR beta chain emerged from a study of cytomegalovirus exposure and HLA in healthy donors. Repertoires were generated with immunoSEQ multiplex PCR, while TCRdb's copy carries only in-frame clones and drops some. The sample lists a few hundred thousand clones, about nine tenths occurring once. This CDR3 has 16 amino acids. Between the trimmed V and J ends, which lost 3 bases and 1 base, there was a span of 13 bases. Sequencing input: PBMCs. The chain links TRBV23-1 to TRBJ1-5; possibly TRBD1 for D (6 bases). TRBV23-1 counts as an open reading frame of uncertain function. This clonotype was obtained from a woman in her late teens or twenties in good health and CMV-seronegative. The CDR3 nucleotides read TGCGCCAGCAGTCATCGCAGGGGAGGGAGCAATCAGCCCCAGCATTTT. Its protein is CASSHRRGGSNQPQHF.